This T cell receptor beta chain was retrieved from a study of cytomegalovirus exposure and HLA in healthy donors. PCR primers comprised 60 Vbeta and 13 Jbeta primers. Assay used: immunoSEQ multiplex PCR; TCRdb lists only in-frame clones, some missing. The top ten clones hold 1% to 1.5% of a sample with around 200,000 clones, around 80% of them seen once. Germline assignment: CDR1 SGHNT and CDR2 YYREEE (reference sequence). This CDR3 is 15 amino acids long. The trim removed 4 bases at V and 5 bases at J, leaving 12 bases unmatched. This sequence was found in a girl between 2 and 10 years old in good health and CMV-seropositive. V usage is TRBV5-4 and J usage is TRBJ2-7, with 7 bases identical to TRBD2. Sample: PBMCs. CDR3 sequence: CASSPTLGGVDEQYF. The DNA for the CDR3 is TGTGCCAGCAGCCCGACATTGGGGGGGGTCGACGAGCAGTACTTC.